This T cell receptor beta chain was recorded in a study of neurological immune-mediated disorders. Via MiXCR, TCRdb re-called the 5' RACE reads, giving one row per CDR3 protein. The table shows tens of thousands of distinct CDR3 sequences, with approximately 10% occurring only once. This clonotype showed up many times. The source is a man aged 35 to 55 in good health. Specimen: PBMCs.

CDR3 amino acids: CASSSGQGEAFF. CDR3 bases: TGCGCCAGCAGTTCAGGACAGGGTGAAGCTTTCTTT. The genes are TRBV5-1 and TRBJ1-1; 8 bases map to TRBD1. V was clipped by 5 bases and J by 7 bases; unmatched bases: 4. The CDR3 loop spans 12 amino acids. Germline V gene sequence: CDR1 SGHRS, CDR2 YFSETQ.